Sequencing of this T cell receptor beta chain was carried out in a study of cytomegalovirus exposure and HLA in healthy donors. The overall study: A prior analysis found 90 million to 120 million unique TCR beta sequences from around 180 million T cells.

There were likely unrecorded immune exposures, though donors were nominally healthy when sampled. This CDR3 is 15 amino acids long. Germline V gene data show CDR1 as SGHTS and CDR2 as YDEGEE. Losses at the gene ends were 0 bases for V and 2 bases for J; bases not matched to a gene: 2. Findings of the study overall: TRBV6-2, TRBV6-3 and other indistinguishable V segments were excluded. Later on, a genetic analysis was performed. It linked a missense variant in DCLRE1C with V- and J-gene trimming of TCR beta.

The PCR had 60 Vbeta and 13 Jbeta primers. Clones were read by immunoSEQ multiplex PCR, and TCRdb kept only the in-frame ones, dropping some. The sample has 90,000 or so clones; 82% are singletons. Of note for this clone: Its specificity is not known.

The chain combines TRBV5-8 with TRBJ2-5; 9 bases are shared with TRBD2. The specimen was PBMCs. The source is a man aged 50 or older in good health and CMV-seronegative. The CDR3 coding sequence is TGTGCCAGCAGCTTGGGACTAGCGGATCAAGAGACCCAGTACTTC. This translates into CASSLGLADQETQYF.